A selection of T cell receptor beta chains follows, all from one sample in a study of blood T cell repertoires in COVID-19. Data came from immunoSEQ multiplex PCR; TCRdb stores just in-frame clones and leaves some out. The sample carries 40,000 to 65,000 clones, 70% to 90% recorded once. Sequenced material: peripheral blood. The receptor set was obtained from a man between 70 and 80 years old with active COVID-19. CDR3s leave out the opening cysteine and the closing phenylalanine or tryptophan. A row's size may be missing; if present it is once, few, many or a size class.

cdr3_aa | j_call | v_call | clone_size
ASRENRDGPYEQY | TRBJ2-7 | TRBV2 | -
ASSLDSYSGANVLT | TRBJ2-6 | TRBV5-6 | -
ASSPHPQGAQPQH | TRBJ1-5 | TRBV3-1/TRBV3-2 | -
ASSPPGGSTPEAF | TRBJ1-1 | TRBV6-5 | -
ATSRARGEKLF | TRBJ1-4 | TRBV15 | -
ASSGGGYLNTEAF | TRBJ1-1 | TRBV7-2 | -
ASSQVGQAPGLAQY | TRBJ2-3 | TRBV11-2 | -
ASSLFGTSGGALTLFNTGELF | TRBJ2-2 | TRBV27 | -
ASSLFPLTGELF | TRBJ2-2 | TRBV27 | -
ASSVQNTEAF | TRBJ1-1 | TRBV2 | -
ASSVEGEGTEAF | TRBJ1-1 | TRBV9 | -
ASSLGATEAF | TRBJ1-1 | TRBV7-2 | -
ASSLGATYGYT | TRBJ1-2 | TRBV5-4 | -
ASRPGLYNSPLH | TRBJ1-6 | TRBV25-1 | once
ASSQAAGLTYEQY | TRBJ2-7 | TRBV3-1/TRBV3-2 | -
ASSPLGTGTLVAELF | TRBJ2-2 | TRBV5-1 | -
ASSPDSRLSYGYT | TRBJ1-2 | TRBV7-6 | -
ASSQALGTGGTEAF | TRBJ1-1 | TRBV4-3 | -
ASSSSRDTNYGYT | TRBJ1-2 | TRBV7-2 | -
AISESFEGAQAF | TRBJ1-1 | TRBV10-3 | -
ASSLRTSGDDTQY | TRBJ2-3 | TRBV9 | -
ASSPLRRDPKGYT | TRBJ1-2 | TRBV11-2 | -
ASRDRVTTIY | TRBJ1-3 | TRBV6-5 | few
ATSDLQQVYEQY | TRBJ2-7 | TRBV24-1 | few
ATSDRTGYQETQY | TRBJ2-5 | TRBV24-1 | -
ASSQDGSGGANEQF | TRBJ2-1 | TRBV4-2 | -
ASSPRANPPDEQY | TRBJ2-7 | TRBV11-3 | -
ASSLALTGPGYT | TRBJ1-2 | TRBV5-6 | -
ASSPGQGNEQY | TRBJ2-7 | TRBV5-8 | -
ASSLRGGYEQY | TRBJ2-7 | TRBV3-1/TRBV3-2 | -
ATPQGNTGELF | TRBJ2-2 | TRBV18 | -
ASSLVGSGGHEQY | TRBJ2-7 | TRBV5-6 | -
ASSRGLENTEAF | TRBJ1-1 | TRBV14 | once
ASSPRRTGTTEAF | TRBJ1-1 | TRBV7-2 | -
ASRSNRGSSGNTIY | TRBJ1-3 | TRBV19 | -
ASSLSSLGVTSMNTEAF | TRBJ1-1 | TRBV27 | once
ASSQDRGEKLF | TRBJ1-4 | TRBV2 | -
SVSSGTAEKLF | TRBJ1-4 | TRBV29-1 | -
ASSYGGLTNYGYT | TRBJ1-2 | TRBV6-2/TRBV6-3 | once
ASSVRVDTEAF | TRBJ1-1 | TRBV9 | -
AWSVKAGQGGGNIQY | TRBJ2-4 | TRBV30 | -
ASSSPRQDRVPNEQY | TRBJ2-7 | TRBV7-9 | -
ASSYRTLNYGYT | TRBJ1-2 | TRBV6-2/TRBV6-3 | once
ASSPAGTSMYEQY | TRBJ2-7 | TRBV7-2 | few
SVEDTQGGRYNEQF | TRBJ2-1 | TRBV29-1 | -
ASNSGTANYGYT | TRBJ1-2 | TRBV6-5 | -
ASSLVGPMDYGYT | TRBJ1-2 | TRBV7-2 | -
ASSSTGSYYGYT | TRBJ1-2 | TRBV5-1 | -
ASSQEGLAHEQY | TRBJ2-7 | TRBV4-2 | -
ASSLTGTGESEAF | TRBJ1-1 | TRBV5-6 | -
ASSLRGLNTEAF | TRBJ1-1 | TRBV6-2/TRBV6-3 | -
ASSWTDNEQF | TRBJ2-1 | TRBV5-6 | -
ASSVLAGASYNEQF | TRBJ2-1 | TRBV9 | -
ASSSRDRGLSGNQPQH | TRBJ1-5 | TRBV5-8 | -
AISVGGETYT | TRBJ1-2 | TRBV10-3 | -
SVAPRGQAQETQY | TRBJ2-5 | TRBV29-1 | -
ASSQVDMGFLRTDTQY | TRBJ2-3 | TRBV4-1 | few
ATSRGGRSSGNTIY | TRBJ1-3 | TRBV15 | -
ASTLGLFTDTQY | TRBJ2-3 | TRBV9 | few
ASNRRDKNTEAF | TRBJ1-1 | TRBV3-1/TRBV3-2 | -